Presented here are 3 T cell receptor beta chains from one specimen sequenced in a study of tumor and adjacent non-tumor tissue in lung cancer (dated by TCRdb to 2016 to 2019). RNA was extracted from bulk unsorted tissue and checked for quality with a NanoDrop ND-1000 and an Agilent 2100. The library relied on multiplex PCR. Reads for this sample came from an Illumina HiSeq 2500. TCRbeta libraries were constructed through three rounds of nested PCR with primers (Table S4) according to protocols adapted from ARM-PCR. TCRdb reprocessed the public reads (quality trimming at Q25 with fastp, clone calling with MiXCR) and kept in-frame beta chains. When rows share a CDR3 protein, they turn into one entry using the most common DNA and genes. This sample is represented by about 79,000 distinct CDR3 sequences; 72% of them were singletons. The top ten clonotypes cover 8% to 10% of the sample. Sample: lung tumor tissue. The receptors shown here come from a middle-aged woman with non-small cell lung cancer.

Comment on this clonotype: One junction end does not reproduce the germline sequence, and a read error may be involved. J is TRBJ1-6 and V is TRBV4-1; no clear D. The CDR3 contains 12 residues. Germline V gene lookup returns CDR1 MGHRA and CDR2 YSYEKL. CDR3 sequence (DNA): TGCGCCAGCAGTCACACGAATTCACACCTCCACTTT. Its translation: CASSHTNSHLHF.

On this clonotype itself: It may be a read error: a sequence one base away is much more abundant. The chain is built from TRBV5-1 and TRBJ1-3; D might be TRBD1 (6 bases). Trimming took off 4 bases at V and 0 bases at J, with 11 bases between the two ends. This CDR3 spans 15 amino acids. From germline, CDR1 is SGHRS and CDR2 YFSETQ. CDR3 DNA sequence: TGCGCCAGCAGCATGGACAGCTTCTCTGGAAACACCATATATTTT. Its translation: CASSMDSFSGNTIYF.

A remark on this clonotype: A junction boundary mismatches the germline segment, possibly from a read error. The chain is built from TRBV12-3 or TRBV12-4 and TRBJ1-5, with 7 bases aligning to TRBD1. The CDR3 has 13 residues. The CDR3 reads CATRGVWNQPHHF. CDR3 DNA sequence: TGTGCCACCAGGGGGGTATGGAATCAGCCCCATCATTTT.